A single sample gave rise to the 14 T cell receptor beta chains below, sequenced in a study of shared clonotypes between healthy human individuals. This table comes from immunoSEQ multiplex PCR, and its TCRdb copy is limited to in-frame clones, with some not included. The table includes around 1,100,000 clones, around 77% detected once. Sequencing was done on a sample of memory CD4+ T cells from PBMCs. Subset denoted: CD45RA-negative fraction. These receptors originate from a man between 18 and 35 years old in good health. Some clones in this sample may be carry-over from other donors' samples.

The V and J genes are TRBV11-3 and TRBJ2-5; tentatively, D is TRBD2 (7 bases). The CDR3 extends over 14 amino acids. Trimming removed 5 bases at V and 2 bases at J, with 12 bases between. Germline CDR1 and CDR2: SGHNT and YENEEA. CDR3 sequence reads: CASSQGGGQETQYF. CDR3 nucleotide sequence: TGTGCCAGCAGCCAAGGGGGGGGACAAGAGACCCAGTACTTC.

The J gene is TRBJ2-4, the V gene TRBV14; 7 bases match TRBD1. The J segment lost 3 bases and the V segment lost 3 bases, leaving 5 bases of the junction unmatched. Germline assignment: CDR1 SGHDN and CDR2 FVKESK. The CDR3 is 15 residues long. CDR3 residues: CASSHAGGGKNIQYF. DNA for the CDR3: TGTGCCAGCAGCCATGCAGGGGGTGGCAAAAACATTCAGTACTTC.

This chain joins TRBV30 and TRBJ2-1; TRBD2 matches 12 bases. The CDR3 is 13 amino acids. The germline gives CDR1 GTSNPN, CDR2 SVGIG (reference sequence). V lost 5 bases to trimming and J lost 7 bases; unmatched junction nucleotides: 3. The CDR3 DNA reads as TGTGCCTGGGCCGGGACTAGCGGGAATGAGCAGTTCTTC. It encodes CAWAGTSGNEQFF.

About this clone: A much bigger clone sits one base away, suggesting this may be a read error. The chain links TRBV5-1 to TRBJ2-6; TRBD2 might be the D (6 bases). V shed 4 bases and J shed 0 bases, with 14 bases lying between them. The CDR3 contains 17 residues. Germline V CDR1 and CDR2: SGHRS, YFSETQ. The CDR3 region is CASSPPGLSSGANVLTF. CDR3 coding DNA: TGCGCCAGCAGCCCCCCGGGACTTAGCTCTGGGGCCAACGTCCTGACTTTC.

The rearrangement links TRBV6-6 to TRBJ1-2, with D possibly being TRBD1 (6 bases). The CDR3 is 13 residues long. The germline V and J ends were trimmed by 8 bases and 2 bases, with 12 bases remaining between them. In germline, CDR1 is MNHNY, CDR2 SVGAGI (reference sequence). The CDR3 bases are TGTGCCAGCGGGAACAGGGAGAACTATGGCTACACCTTC. Amino acid sequence: CASGNRENYGYTF.

V and J are TRBV7-2 and TRBJ2-1; 7 bases are shared with TRBD1. J lost 8 bases, V lost 5 bases, and 15 bases had no gene match. This CDR3 region has 16 residues. Germline V gives CDR1 SGHTA, CDR2 FQGNSA. CDR3: CASSPKPGQLRDEQFF. CDR3 bases: TGTGCCAGCAGCCCTAAACCGGGACAGCTTCGGGATGAGCAGTTCTTC.

At least ten counts were recorded for this clone. This chain links TRBV5-8 with TRBJ2-5; D is unclear. In germline, CDR1 is SGHTS, CDR2 YDEGEE. This CDR3 contains 13 residues. Trimming removed 3 bases at V and 5 bases at J, with 11 bases between. The CDR3 here is CASSSPGLETQYF. DNA of the CDR3: TGTGCCAGCAGCTCCCCCGGTCTGGAGACCCAGTACTTC.

This clone was detected many times. The chain uses TRBV5-1 and TRBJ1-4; D is possibly TRBD1 (6 bases). V was pared by 4 bases and J by 0 bases, with 10 bases between. The length of the CDR3 is 15 residues. CDR1 and CDR2 (germline): SGHRS, YFSETQ. DNA for the CDR3: TGCGCCAGCAGCATCGGGACAACAACTAATGAAAAACTGTTTTTT. This sequence encodes CASSIGTTTNEKLFF.

The count of this clone is one. Other DNA variants within this sample encode the same CDR3. This chain links TRBV7-3 with TRBJ1-1, with D uncertain. This CDR3 has 13 amino acids. Germline CDR1 SGHTA, CDR2 FQGTGA. The ends were cut back, 5 bases at V and 1 base at J, with 8 bases in the middle. The CDR3 here is CASSLQENTEAFF. CDR3 bases: TGTGCCAGCAGCCTCCAAGAGAACACTGAAGCTTTCTTT.

This clone was counted many times. This chain connects TRBV25-1 to TRBJ1-4; D is perhaps TRBD1 (5 bases). Germline CDR1 and CDR2: MGHDK and SYGVNS. Trimming removed 6 bases from V and 8 bases from J, with 13 bases in between. This CDR3 is 13 amino acids long. The CDR3 bases are TGTGCCAGCAGCCGAGGGGCAGAGGAAAAACTGTTTTTT. This codes for CASSRGAEEKLFF.

This clone was seen just once. The rearrangement joins TRBV7-6 to TRBJ1-5; D is possibly TRBD1 (5 bases). The germline gives CDR1 SGHVS, CDR2 FNYEAQ. Trimming pared 1 base from V and 3 bases from J, leaving 10 bases between. The CDR3 has 15 residues. The CDR3 nucleotides are TGTGCCAGCAGCTTAGTTAGACAGATCAATCAGCCCCAGCATTTT. It is translated as CASSLVRQINQPQHF.

This clone was picked up many times. J is TRBJ2-1 and V is TRBV30; D unclear. The ends were cut back, 1 base at V and 7 bases at J, with 5 bases in the middle. Germline values: CDR1 GTSNPN, CDR2 SVGIG (reference sequence). The CDR3 loop spans 11 amino acids. CDR3 sequence: CAWSALNEQFF. The CDR3 DNA is TGTGCCTGGAGTGCCCTGAATGAGCAGTTCTTC.

This clone has only a few counts. This chain links TRBV21-1 with TRBJ1-2; the table names TRBD1, a call not compared with the DNA. TRBV21-1 is labeled a pseudogene. The CDR3 spans 15 residues. CDR3: CASSKGHHNNYGYTF. CDR3 DNA: TGTGCCAGCAGCAAAGGACACCACAACAACTATGGCTACACCTTC.

CDR3 DNA sequence: TGCGCCAGCAGCTTAGCCGGTGGGCAGGGTGCCGGGGAGCTGTTTTTT. It translates to CASSLAGGQGAGELFF. This chain uses TRBV5-1 with TRBJ2-2; perhaps TRBD1 as D (5 bases). The CDR3 is 16 residues long. Germline V CDR1 and CDR2: SGHRS, YFSETQ. Between the trimmed V and J ends, which lost 2 bases and 6 bases, there was a span of 17 bases.